This T cell receptor beta chain originates from a study of control samples from healthy donors and cancer patients. V lost 3 bases and J 0 bases, leaving 6 bases between the germline ends. The CDR3 totals 13 residues. TCRdb's copy holds only in-frame clones and misses some; the assay was immunoSEQ multiplex PCR. This sample has about 20,000 clones, with roughly nine tenths found just once. The sequencing sample was made of PBMCs. The V and J genes are TRBV12-3 or TRBV12-4 and TRBJ2-7; D gene uncertain. The sequence was collected from a man aged 55 to 69 with head and neck cancer. DNA for the CDR3: TGTGCCAGCAGTTTGTCAAACTCCTACGAGCAGTACTTC. This encodes CASSLSNSYEQYF.